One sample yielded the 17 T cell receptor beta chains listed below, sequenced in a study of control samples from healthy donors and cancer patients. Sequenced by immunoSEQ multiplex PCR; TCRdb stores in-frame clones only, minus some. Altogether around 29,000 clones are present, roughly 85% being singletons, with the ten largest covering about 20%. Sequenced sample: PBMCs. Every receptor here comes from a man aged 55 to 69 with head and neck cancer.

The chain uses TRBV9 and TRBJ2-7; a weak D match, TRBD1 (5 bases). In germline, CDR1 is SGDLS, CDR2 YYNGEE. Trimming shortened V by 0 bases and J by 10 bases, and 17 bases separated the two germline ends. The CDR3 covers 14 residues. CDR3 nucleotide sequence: TGTGCCAGCAGCGTAGACGTTGGGGCTCTAGTCCAGTACTTC. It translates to CASSVDVGALVQYF.

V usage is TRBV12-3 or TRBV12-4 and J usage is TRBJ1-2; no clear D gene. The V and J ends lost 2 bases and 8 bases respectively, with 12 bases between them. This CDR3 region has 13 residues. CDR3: CASSLSSGGGYTF. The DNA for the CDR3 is TGTGCCAGCAGTTTAAGCAGTGGCGGGGGCTACACCTTC.

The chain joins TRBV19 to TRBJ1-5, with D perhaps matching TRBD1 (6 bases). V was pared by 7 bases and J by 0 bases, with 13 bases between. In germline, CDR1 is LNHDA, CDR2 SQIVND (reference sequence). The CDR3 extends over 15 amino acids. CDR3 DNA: TGTGCCAGTACCTCGTACAGGGCTAGCAATCAGCCCCAGCATTTT. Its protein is CASTSYRASNQPQHF.

CDR3 DNA: TGTGCCAGCCTTCGCCAGGGAGGGATCTACGAGCAGTACTTC. Protein sequence: CASLRQGGIYEQYF. The chain employs TRBV5-6 and TRBJ2-7; TRBD2 aligns across 7 bases. The CDR3 extends over 14 amino acids. V was pared by 7 bases and J by 3 bases, with 10 bases of the junction left unmatched. Germline loops: CDR1 SGHDT, CDR2 YYEEEE.

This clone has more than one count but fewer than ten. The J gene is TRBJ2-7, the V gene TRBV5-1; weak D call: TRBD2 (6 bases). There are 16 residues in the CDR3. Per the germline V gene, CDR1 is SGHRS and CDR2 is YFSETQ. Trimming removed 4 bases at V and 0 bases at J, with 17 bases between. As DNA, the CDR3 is TGCGCCAGCAGCCGGGACTCCGTCCCCCTCTCCTACGAGCAGTACTTC. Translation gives CASSRDSVPLSYEQYF.

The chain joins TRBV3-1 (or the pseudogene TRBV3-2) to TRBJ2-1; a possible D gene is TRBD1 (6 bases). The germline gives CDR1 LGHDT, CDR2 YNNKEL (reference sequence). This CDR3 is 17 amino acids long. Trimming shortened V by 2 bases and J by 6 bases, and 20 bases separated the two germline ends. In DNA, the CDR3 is TGTGCCAGCAGCCAACGCCCACAGGGATTCGTGAGCAATGAGCAGTTCTTC. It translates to CASSQRPQGFVSNEQFF.

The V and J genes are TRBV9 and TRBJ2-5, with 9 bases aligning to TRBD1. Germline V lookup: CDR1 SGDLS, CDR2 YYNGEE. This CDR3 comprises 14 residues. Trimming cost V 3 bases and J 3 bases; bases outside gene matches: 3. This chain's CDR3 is CASSGTGVEETQYF. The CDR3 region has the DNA TGTGCCAGCAGCGGGACAGGGGTTGAAGAGACCCAGTACTTC.

The CDR3 DNA follows: TGTGCCAGCCCAGGGGTCACCGGGGAGCTGTTTTTT. The encoded protein is CASPGVTGELFF. J is TRBJ2-2 and V is TRBV2; a possible D gene is TRBD1 (6 bases). V lost 8 bases to trimming and J lost 4 bases, with 8 bases between them. The CDR3 sequence is 12 residues long. CDR1 is SNHLY, CDR2 FYNNEI, per germline.

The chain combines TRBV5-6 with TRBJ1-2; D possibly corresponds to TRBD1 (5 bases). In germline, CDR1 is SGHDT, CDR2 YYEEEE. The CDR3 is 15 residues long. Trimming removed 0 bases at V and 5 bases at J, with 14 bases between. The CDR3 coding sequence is TGTGCCAGCAGCTTGGGGACATCGGATCTTTATGGCTACACCTTC. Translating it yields CASSLGTSDLYGYTF.

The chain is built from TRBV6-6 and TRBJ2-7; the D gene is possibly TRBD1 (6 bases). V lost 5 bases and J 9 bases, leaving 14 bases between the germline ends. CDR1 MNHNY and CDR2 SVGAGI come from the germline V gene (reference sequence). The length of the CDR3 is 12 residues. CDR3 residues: CASSTTGFWQYF. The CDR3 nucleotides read TGTGCCAGCAGTACGACAGGTTTTTGGCAGTACTTC.

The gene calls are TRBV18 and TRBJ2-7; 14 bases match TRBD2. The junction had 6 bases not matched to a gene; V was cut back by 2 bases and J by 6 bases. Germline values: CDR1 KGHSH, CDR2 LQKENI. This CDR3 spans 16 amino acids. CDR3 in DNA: TGTGCCAGCTCACCAGTGGGACTAGCGGGAGCAGGCGAGCAGTACTTC. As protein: CASSPVGLAGAGEQYF.

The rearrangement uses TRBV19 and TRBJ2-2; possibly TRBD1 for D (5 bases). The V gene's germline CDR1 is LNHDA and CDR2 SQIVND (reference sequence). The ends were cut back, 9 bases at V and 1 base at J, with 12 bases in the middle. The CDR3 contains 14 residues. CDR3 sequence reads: CASLPQGNTGELFF. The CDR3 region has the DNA TGTGCCAGCCTACCTCAGGGGAACACCGGGGAGCTGTTTTTT.

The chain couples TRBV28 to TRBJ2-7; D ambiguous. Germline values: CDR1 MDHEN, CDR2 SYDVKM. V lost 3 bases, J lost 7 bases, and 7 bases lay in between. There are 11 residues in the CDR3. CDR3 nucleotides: TGTGCCAGCAGTTTTTTGATGGAGCAGTACTTC. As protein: CASSFLMEQYF.

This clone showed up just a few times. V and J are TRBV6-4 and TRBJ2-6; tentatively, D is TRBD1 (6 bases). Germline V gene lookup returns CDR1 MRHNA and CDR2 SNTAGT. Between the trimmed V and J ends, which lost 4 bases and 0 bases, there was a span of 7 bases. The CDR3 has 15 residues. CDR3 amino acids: CASSGDNSGANVLTF. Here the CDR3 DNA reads TGTGCCAGCAGTGGGGACAACTCTGGGGCCAACGTCCTGACTTTC.

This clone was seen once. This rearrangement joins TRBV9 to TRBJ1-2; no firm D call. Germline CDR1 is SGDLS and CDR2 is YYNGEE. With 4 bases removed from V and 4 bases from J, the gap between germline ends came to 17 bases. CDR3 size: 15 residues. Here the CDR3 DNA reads TGTGCCAGCAGCCCCCGAAGACAAGGCTCCTATGGCTACACCTTC. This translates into CASSPRRQGSYGYTF.

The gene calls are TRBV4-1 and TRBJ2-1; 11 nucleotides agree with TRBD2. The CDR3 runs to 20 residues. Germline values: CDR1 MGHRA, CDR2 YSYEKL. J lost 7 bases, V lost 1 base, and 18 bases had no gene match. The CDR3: CASSQVRVLAGGPGINEQFF. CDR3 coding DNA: TGCGCCAGCAGCCAAGTTAGGGTATTAGCGGGAGGGCCTGGTATTAATGAGCAGTTCTTC.

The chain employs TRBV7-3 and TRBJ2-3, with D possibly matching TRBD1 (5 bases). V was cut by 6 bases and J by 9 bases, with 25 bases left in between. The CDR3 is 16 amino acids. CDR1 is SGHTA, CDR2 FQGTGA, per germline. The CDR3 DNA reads TGTGCCAGCAGTCCAGCCCCCCCAGGGATCGGGTTGACGCAGTATTTT. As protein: CASSPAPPGIGLTQYF.